This T cell receptor (beta chain) stems from a study of T cells in Graves' hyperthyroidism and ophthalmopathy. Study overall: Peripheral blood was taken when the disease was first diagnosed, before any treatment began.

This clonotype was detected ten times or more. Trimming at V came to 6 bases and at J to 3 bases, leaving 3 bases not matched to a gene. CDR3 size: 14 residues. The definition of stable Graves' hyperthyroidism was no ophthalmopathy progression within 18 months. Criteria for exclusion of patients were uncontrolled infection, other autoimmune disease, pregnancy or lactation. Authors of the study amplified TCR beta CDR3 regions from RNA transcripts. In the first-round RT-PCR of the TCR CDR3, the HTBI primer set was used. TCRdb re-called the multiplex PCR reads with MiXCR, one entry per CDR3 protein. The sample holds fewer than 350,000 distinct CDR3 sequences; roughly 21% are singletons and the top ten take 50%.

This receptor was identified in a woman in her fifties or sixties with Graves' hyperthyroidism. The sequenced sample was blood. The chain joins TRBV12-3 or TRBV12-4 to TRBJ2-1; 9 bases match TRBD2. Here the CDR3 reads CASSPSGVYNEQFF. CDR3 DNA: TGTGCCAGCAGCCCTAGCGGGGTCTACAATGAGCAGTTCTTC.